This T cell receptor (beta chain) was obtained from a study of technical replicates of blood from several donors (dated by TCRdb to the late 2010s). Turning to this clone: Its recognized antigen is unknown. Base qualities are missing; no much larger clone stands one base away.

The CDR3 holds 16 amino acids from the cysteine to the phenylalanine. The sequence is cut down to CDR3 DNA, 48 bases in frame from base 1. V has 2 bases trimmed and J has 3 bases trimmed; junction bases matching no gene number 5. Based on the germline V gene, the CDR1 and CDR2 sequences are SGDLS and YYNGEE. Library creation used the immunoSEQ multiplex PCR assay. TCRdb holds this immuneACCESS table with in-frame rearrangements only. Some clones are missing; in checked studies, unresolved V genes explain under half, and the rest has no known cause. Recorded for this sample are fewer than 85,000 clones; 85% to 95% of them occurred a single time. Of the sample, approximately 4.4% falls within the top ten clones.

The sequenced sample was PBMCs. The chain was built from TRBV9 and TRBJ2-2; 9 central bases correspond to TRBD1. The origin of this receptor is a human donor in good health. Some clones in this sample may be carry-over from other donors' samples. The CDR3 corresponds to CASSVGTGMDTGELFF. The DNA sequence is given as TGTGCCAGCAGCGTTGGGACAGGGATGGACACCGGGGAGCTGTTTTTT. Full variable domain (CDR3 extended with the reference TRBV9 and TRBJ2-2 proteins): DSGVTQTPKHLITATGQRVTLRCSPRSGDLSVYWYQQSLDQGLQFLIQYYNGEERAKGNILERFSAQQFPDLHSELNLSSLELGDSALYFCASSVGTGMDTGELFFGEGSRLTVL.